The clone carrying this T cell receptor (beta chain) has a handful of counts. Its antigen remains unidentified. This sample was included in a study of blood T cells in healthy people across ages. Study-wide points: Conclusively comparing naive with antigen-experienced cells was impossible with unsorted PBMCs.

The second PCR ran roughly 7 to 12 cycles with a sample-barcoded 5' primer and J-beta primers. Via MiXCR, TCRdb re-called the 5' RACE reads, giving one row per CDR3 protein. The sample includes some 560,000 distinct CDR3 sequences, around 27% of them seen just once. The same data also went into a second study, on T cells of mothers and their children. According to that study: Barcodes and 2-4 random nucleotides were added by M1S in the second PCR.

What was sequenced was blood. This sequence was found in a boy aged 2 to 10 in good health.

DNA for the CDR3: TGTGCCAGCAGACCAGGCGGCTTGTTTCAAGAGACCCAGTACTTC. Translated, it gives CASRPGGLFQETQYF. This chain links TRBV12-3 or TRBV12-4 with TRBJ2-5; D is unclear. The CDR3 has 15 residues. Trimming took 6 bases from V and 2 from J, leaving 16 bases between them.